This T cell receptor (beta chain) comes out of a study of liver allograft versus peripheral blood T cells. Study details: Comparing T cell receptor repertoires in transplanted livers with those in recipients' peripheral blood was part of the design.

The J segment lost 1 base and the V segment lost 0 bases, leaving 4 bases of the junction unmatched. Germline V gene sequence: CDR1 SGHDT, CDR2 YYEEEE. The CDR3 sequence is 16 residues long. This clonotype was seen more than once but under ten times. Its antigen remains unidentified. From the reads, TCRdb called clonotypes with MiXCR, one entry per CDR3 protein. This sample has around 10,000 distinct CDR3 sequences; 19% occur once, and the top ten carry less than 2%. Whole-study findings and limits: Reportedly, the T cell receptor repertoires present inside liver allografts differed from those in peripheral blood.

The clonotype was recovered from a human patient who had a liver transplant. Some T cells here may be from the graft donor. This chain connects TRBV5-6 to TRBJ2-5, with 9 nucleotides matching TRBD1. Here the CDR3 DNA reads TGTGCCAGCAGCTTGGGGGGACAGGGAACCCAAGAGACCCAGTACTTC. This codes for CASSLGGQGTQETQYF.